Given below is one T cell receptor (beta chain) in context. The data stem from a study of blood T cell repertoires in COVID-19. About the study: Whether acute or convalescent, the COVID-19 samples came from the United States, Italy and Spain. From T cells, B-cell-depleted T cells, or PBMCs came the material, which was cDNA or gDNA.

Assay: immunoSEQ multiplex PCR; the TCRdb copy retains only in-frame clones and omits some. The table has roughly 260,000 clones, almost 90% seen once; the top ten hold approximately 10%. This receptor was taken from a woman in her 30s with COVID-19, enrolled during active disease. The specimen sequenced was peripheral blood.

The CDR3 DNA sequence: TGCGCCAGCAGCCAAGGAGGGCTAGTGAGCAATGAGCAGTTCTTC. This codes for CASSQGGLVSNEQFF. This chain joins TRBV4-1 and TRBJ2-1; D is possibly TRBD2 (5 bases). The CDR3 runs 15 residues. Germline CDR1 and CDR2: MGHRA and YSYEKL. Deletions cut 1 base from V and 6 bases from J, with 13 bases between.